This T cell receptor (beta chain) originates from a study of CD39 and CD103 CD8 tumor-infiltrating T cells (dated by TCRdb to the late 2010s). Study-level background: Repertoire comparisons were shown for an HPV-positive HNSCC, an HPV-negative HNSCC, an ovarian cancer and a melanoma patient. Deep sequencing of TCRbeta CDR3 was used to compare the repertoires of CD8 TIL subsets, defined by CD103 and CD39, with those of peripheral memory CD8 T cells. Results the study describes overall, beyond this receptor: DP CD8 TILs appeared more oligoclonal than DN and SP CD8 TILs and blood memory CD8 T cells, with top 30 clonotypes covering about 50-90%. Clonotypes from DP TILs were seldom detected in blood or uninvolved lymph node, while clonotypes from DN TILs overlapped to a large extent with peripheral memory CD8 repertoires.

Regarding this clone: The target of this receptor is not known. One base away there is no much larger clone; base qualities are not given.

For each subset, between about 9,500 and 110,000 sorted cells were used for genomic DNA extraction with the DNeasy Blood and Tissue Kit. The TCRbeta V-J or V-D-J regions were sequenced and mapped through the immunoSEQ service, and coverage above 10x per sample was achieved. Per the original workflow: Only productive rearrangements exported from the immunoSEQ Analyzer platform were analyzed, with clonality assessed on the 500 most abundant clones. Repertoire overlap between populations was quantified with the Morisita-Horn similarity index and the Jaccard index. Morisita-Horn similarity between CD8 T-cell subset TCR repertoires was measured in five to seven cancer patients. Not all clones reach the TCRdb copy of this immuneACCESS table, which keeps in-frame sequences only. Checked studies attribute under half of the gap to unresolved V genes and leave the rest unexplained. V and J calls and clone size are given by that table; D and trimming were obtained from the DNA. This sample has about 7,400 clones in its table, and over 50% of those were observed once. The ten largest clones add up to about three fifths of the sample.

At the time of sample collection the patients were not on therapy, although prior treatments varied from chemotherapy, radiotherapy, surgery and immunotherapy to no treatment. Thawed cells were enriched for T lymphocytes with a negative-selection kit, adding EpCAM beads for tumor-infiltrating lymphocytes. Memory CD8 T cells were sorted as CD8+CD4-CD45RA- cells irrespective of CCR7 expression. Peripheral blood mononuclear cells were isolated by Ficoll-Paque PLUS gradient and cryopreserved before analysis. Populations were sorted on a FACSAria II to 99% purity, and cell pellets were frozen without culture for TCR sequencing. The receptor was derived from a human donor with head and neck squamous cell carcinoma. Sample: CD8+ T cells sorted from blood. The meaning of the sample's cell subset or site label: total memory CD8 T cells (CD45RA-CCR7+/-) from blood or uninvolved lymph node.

The CDR3 here reads CASSEDDSYNEQFF. The sequenced DNA: TGTGCCAGCAGCGAAGACGATTCCTACAATGAGCAGTTCTTC. The V and J genes are TRBV5-6 and TRBJ2-1, with the identity of the D gene unclear. CDR1 and CDR2 (SGHDT, YYEEEE) derive from the germline V gene. V gives up 4 bases and J gives up 1 base, and the segment between their germline ends measures 9 bases. The CDR3, from cysteine to phenylalanine, totals 14 residues. Only the CDR3 part of the read is kept: 42 bases, read in frame from the first base.